This T cell receptor beta chain stems from a study of T cells in Graves' hyperthyroidism and ophthalmopathy. Study findings and constraints: Separation of ophthalmopathy from stable hyperthyroidism was achieved by a 13 V-J model.

With respect to this clonotype: The antigen remains undetermined.

Amplified TCR beta CDR3 regions derived from RNA transcripts. In the first-round RT-PCR of the TCR CDR3, the HTBI primer set was used. From the multiplex PCR reads, TCRdb called clonotypes with MiXCR, one entry per CDR3 protein. Seen here are approximately 610,000 distinct CDR3 sequences, 16% observed once, and the top ten hold more than 15%. Patients aged 18 to 65 had newly diagnosed hyperthyroidism of under 2 months' duration. The CDR3 extends over 15 amino acids. Between the trimmed V and J ends, which lost 1 base and 8 bases, there was a span of 14 bases. Germline V gene lookup returns CDR1 SGHDN and CDR2 FVKESK.

The chain uses TRBV14 and TRBJ1-4, with D uncertain. The receptor was isolated from a woman younger than 35 with Graves' hyperthyroidism. The sequenced material came from blood. The CDR3 is CASSQVLSIGEKLFF. Written as DNA, the CDR3 is TGTGCCAGCAGCCAAGTCCTCTCGATCGGAGAAAAACTGTTTTTT. Full variable domain (missing parts from reference TRBV14 and TRBJ1-4): EAGVTQFPSHSVIEKGQTVTLRCDPISGHDNLYWYRRVMGKEIKFLLHFVKESKQDESGMPNNRFLAERTGGTYSTLKVQPAELEDSGVYFCASSQVLSIGEKLFFGSGTQLSVL.